This T cell receptor beta chain derives from a study of blood T cell repertoires in COVID-19. Overall study context: PBMCs, B-cell-depleted T cells, or T cells were the source of the cDNA or gDNA that made up the material.

Germline values: CDR1 SGHRS, CDR2 YFSETQ. Trimming stripped 0 bases from V and 1 base from J, with 11 bases between. The CDR3 contains 15 residues. The assay was immunoSEQ multiplex PCR, and TCRdb's table has in-frame clones only and misses some. The top ten clones hold 9.1% of a sample with nearly 250,000 clones, 85% of them seen once. The genes are TRBV5-1 and TRBJ2-7; TRBD2 is a possible D gene (5 bases). This TCR was sampled from a woman in her 50s with acute COVID-19. What was sequenced was PBMCs or T cells enriched from blood (not recorded which). The chain's CDR3 is CASSLAVGVSYEQYF. The CDR3 bases are TGCGCCAGCAGCTTGGCCGTCGGGGTTTCCTACGAGCAGTACTTC.